The 9 T cell receptor beta chains below all came from one sample that was sequenced in a study of cytomegalovirus exposure and HLA in healthy donors. The PCR used 60 Vbeta and 13 Jbeta primers. Profiling relied on immunoSEQ multiplex PCR, and the TCRdb table lists in-frame clones only, not all of them. The sample carries approximately 110,000 clones, around three quarters recorded once. Sequenced material: PBMCs. Receptor source: a female donor in good health and CMV-seropositive.

This chain joins TRBV7-9 and TRBJ1-2, with D uncertain. Per germline, CDR1 SEHNR and CDR2 FQNEAQ (reference sequence). CDR3 length: 14 residues. The V gene lost 4 bases and the J gene lost 4 bases, with 13 bases spanning the gap. CDR3 region: CASSSQMAVYGYTF. The CDR3 DNA sequence: TGTGCCAGCAGCTCCCAAATGGCGGTCTATGGCTACACCTTC.

The chain recombines TRBV18 with TRBJ1-2, with 7 nucleotides matching TRBD1. J lost 4 bases, V lost 6 bases, and 11 bases had no gene match. Per the germline V gene, CDR1 is KGHSH and CDR2 is LQKENI. The CDR3 covers 15 residues. CDR3 DNA sequence: TGTGCCAGCTCGCTGGACAGGCGTCCGGGCTATGGCTACACCTTC. This gives the protein CASSLDRRPGYGYTF.

This rearrangement joins TRBV10-3 to TRBJ2-5; 8 bases match TRBD1. The CDR3 covers 14 residues. Germline assignment: CDR1 ENHRY and CDR2 SYGVKD. Losses at the gene ends were 8 bases for V and 4 bases for J; bases not matched to a gene: 9. For the CDR3, the DNA is TGTGCCATCGGAAGATCAGGGGGCGCAGAGACCCAGTACTTC. It is translated as CAIGRSGGAETQYF.

This clone was seen a few times. The chain has TRBV2 and TRBJ2-1; no clear D gene. The CDR3 runs to 16 residues. V lost 4 bases and J lost 0, with 13 bases in between. Germline CDR1 and CDR2: SNHLY and FYNNEI. The CDR3 protein is CASSVNVVSSYNEQFF. CDR3 DNA: TGTGCCAGCAGTGTTAACGTAGTTAGCTCCTACAATGAGCAGTTCTTC.

Concerning this clone: Different DNA sequences within this sample yield the same CDR3. V and J are TRBV5-1 and TRBJ2-3; TRBD2 might be the D (6 bases). The CDR3 consists of 15 residues. Germline CDR1 and CDR2: SGHRS and YFSETQ. V was trimmed by 0 bases and J by 1 base, leaving 9 bases between them. This CDR3 is CASSLGRGGTDTQYF. CDR3 coding DNA: TGCGCCAGCAGCTTGGGGCGGGGCGGCACAGATACGCAGTATTTT.

In DNA, the CDR3 is TGTGCCAGCAGCTTCCCCGGAGATATTGCAACTAATGAAAAACTGTTTTTT. Protein: CASSFPGDIATNEKLFF. This chain connects TRBV5-8 to TRBJ1-4, with D unclear. This CDR3 spans 17 amino acids. Germline-derived CDR1 and CDR2 are SGHTS and YDEGEE. Trimming took 2 bases from V and 0 from J, leaving 14 bases between them.

The chain recombines TRBV7-2 with TRBJ2-2; 7 bases match TRBD1. The CDR3 length is 12 residues. Germline-derived CDR1 and CDR2 are SGHTA and FQGNSA. Losses at the gene ends were 7 bases for V and 6 bases for J; bases not matched to a gene: 2. CDR3 amino acids: CASKTGPGELFF. The CDR3 DNA follows: TGTGCCAGCAAGACAGGGCCCGGGGAGCTGTTTTTT. Full variable domain (outside the CDR3, taken from reference TRBV7-2 and TRBJ2-2): GAGVSQSPSNKVTEKGKDVELRCDPISGHTALYWYRQSLGQGLEFLIYFQGNSAPDKSGLPSDRFSAERTGGSVSTLTIQRTQQEDSAVYLCASKTGPGELFFGEGSRLTVL.

This clone was counted once. The rearrangement uses TRBV7-3 and TRBJ2-3; tentatively, D is TRBD2 (6 bases). CDR1 and CDR2 (germline): SGHTA, FQGTGA. The CDR3 contains 14 residues. V dropped 2 bases and J dropped 3 bases, with 9 bases sitting between them. The CDR3 bases are TGTGCCAGCAGCTTATGGGGGAGGACAGATACGCAGTATTTT. It codes for CASSLWGRTDTQYF.

The chain has TRBV11-2 and TRBJ1-2; D perhaps matches TRBD1 (5 bases). V lost 5 bases and J 0 bases, leaving 19 bases between the germline ends. Per germline, CDR1 SGHAT and CDR2 FQNNGV. The CDR3 contains 17 residues. CDR3 loop: CASSRTLSPPPNYGYTF. CDR3 in DNA: TGTGCCAGCAGCCGGACACTATCGCCCCCTCCTAACTATGGCTACACCTTC.